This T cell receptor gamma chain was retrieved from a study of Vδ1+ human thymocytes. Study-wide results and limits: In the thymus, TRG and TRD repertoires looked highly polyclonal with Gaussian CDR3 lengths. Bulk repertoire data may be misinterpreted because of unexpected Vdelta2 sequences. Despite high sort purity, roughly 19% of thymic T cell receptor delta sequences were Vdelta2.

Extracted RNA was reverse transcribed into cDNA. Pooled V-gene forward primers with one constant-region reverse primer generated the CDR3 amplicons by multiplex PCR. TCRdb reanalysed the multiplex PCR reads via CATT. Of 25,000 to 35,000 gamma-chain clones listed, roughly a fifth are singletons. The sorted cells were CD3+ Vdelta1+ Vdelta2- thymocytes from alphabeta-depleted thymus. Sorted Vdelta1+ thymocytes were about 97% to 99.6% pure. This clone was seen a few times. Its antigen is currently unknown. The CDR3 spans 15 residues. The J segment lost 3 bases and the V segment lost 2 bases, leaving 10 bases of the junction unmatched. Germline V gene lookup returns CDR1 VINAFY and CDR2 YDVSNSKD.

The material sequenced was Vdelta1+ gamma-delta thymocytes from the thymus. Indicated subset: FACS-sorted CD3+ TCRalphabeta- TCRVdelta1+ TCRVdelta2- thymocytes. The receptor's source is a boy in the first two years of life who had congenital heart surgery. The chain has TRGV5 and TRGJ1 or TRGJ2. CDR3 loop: CATWDKPVIYYKKLF. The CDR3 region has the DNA TGTGCCACCTGGGACAAGCCCGTCATTTATTATAAGAAACTCTTT.